This TCR beta chain appears in the sequencing data of a study of control samples from healthy donors and cancer patients. TCRdb's copy holds only in-frame clones and misses some; the assay was immunoSEQ multiplex PCR. The table has tens of thousands of clones, 82% seen once. This CDR3 is 18 amino acids long. Trimming removed 0 bases at V and 0 bases at J, with 15 bases between. The sequenced sample was blood. The origin of this receptor is a woman in her sixties or seventies in good health. The chain is built from TRBV23-1 and TRBJ1-5; maybe TRBD1 (5 bases). TRBV23-1 is recorded as an ORF, its role being uncertain. Here the CDR3 DNA reads TGCGCCAGCAGTCAATCGCCCCACGCGGGGCATAGCAATCAGCCCCAGCATTTT. Translating gives CASSQSPHAGHSNQPQHF.